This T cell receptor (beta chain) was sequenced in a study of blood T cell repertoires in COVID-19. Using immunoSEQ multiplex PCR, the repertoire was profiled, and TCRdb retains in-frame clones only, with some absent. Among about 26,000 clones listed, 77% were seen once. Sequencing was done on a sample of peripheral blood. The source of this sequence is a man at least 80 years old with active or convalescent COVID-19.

CDR3 nucleotide sequence: TGCGCCAGCAGTGACCGACAGGGTACAGCAACAGATACGCAGTATTTT. Its protein is CASSDRQGTATDTQYF. The chain has TRBV10-2 and TRBJ2-3, with TRBD1 identical over 7 bases. There are 16 residues in the CDR3. CDR1 is WSHSY, CDR2 SAAADI, per germline. V lost 3 bases to trimming and J lost 3 bases; unmatched junction nucleotides: 9.